This T cell receptor beta chain was captured by sequencing in a study of CD8+ T cells in alopecia areata. Study information: Treated patients were given 5 to 10 mg oral tofacitinib twice daily. Study results and limitations: TCR sharing across patients was less clear than in mice, possibly HLA-related.

As to this clone: Its antigen is currently unknown.

Obtained from alopecia areata patients were lesional scalp punch biopsies along with peripheral blood. CD4+ and CD8+ T cells were sorted from PBMCs stained for CD3, CD4 and CD8. Trimming pared 5 bases from V and 3 bases from J, leaving 11 bases between. The CDR3 is 13 amino acids. In germline, CDR1 is LNHDA, CDR2 SQIVND (reference sequence). RNA extraction was followed by reverse transcription into cDNA, which acted as the sequencing template. This table comes from immunoSEQ multiplex PCR, and its TCRdb copy is limited to in-frame clones, with some not included. Of around 160,000 clones in the sample, 85% to 90% are singletons; the top ten hold roughly 16%.

The starting material was CD8+ T cells sorted from blood, obtained at week 0. The TCR was taken from a human donor with alopecia areata. The chain combines TRBV19 with TRBJ2-7, with D perhaps TRBD2 (5 bases). In nucleotides, the CDR3 is TGTGCCAGTAGTCAAGGACTGAACTACGAGCAGTACTTC. Protein sequence: CASSQGLNYEQYF.